This T cell receptor (beta chain) was found in a study of OX40 agonist ivuxolimab in advanced cancers. In the study overall: Ivuxolimab, which targeted the costimulatory receptor OX40 (CD134), was an agonistic, fully human IgG2 monoclonal antibody. Intravenous ivuxolimab was administered to patients every 2 weeks at six dose levels: 0.01, 0.1, 0.3, 1.5, 3 and 10 mg/kg. Of the roughly 51 dose-escalation patients, hepatocellular carcinoma was present in approximately 20, melanoma in around 15, renal cell carcinoma in 9 and head and neck cancer in 9. A male proportion of roughly 80% and a mean age of approximately 61 years, ranging from about 20 to 80, were recorded for the dose-escalation cohort. Patients were allowed to have had prior anti-PD-1, anti-PD-L1 or anti-CTLA-4 therapy, and roughly 40% of the dose-escalation patients had previously received checkpoint inhibitors. Three dose-escalation patients achieved partial responses, one with hepatocellular carcinoma and two with cutaneous melanoma. The purpose of peripheral TCRbeta sequencing was to test whether ivuxolimab changed TCR sequence diversity and led to clonal T-cell expansion. The paper reports the monotherapy dose-escalation portion (N of about 54 patients) of the phase I ivuxolimab trial. What the work shows at the level of the full study, not this receptor alone: In the 0.1-3.0 mg/kg groups, partial responders had among the lowest normalized peripheral clonal expansion, particularly in CD8+ T cells. On average, CD8+ T cells showed more expanded clones than CD4+ T cells after ivuxolimab. The antigen specificity of the clonally expanded peripheral T cells was not determined. Low levels of normalized T-cell clonal expansion were also seen in some patients who did not respond. Clonal expansion of both CD4+ and CD8+ blood T cells was observed from baseline to week 6 at doses 0.1 to 3.0 mg/kg.

Patients with a history of autoimmune disease or receiving systemic immunosuppression were excluded from the trial. Peripheral blood for TCR sequencing was collected from all dose cohorts at baseline, on cycle 4 day 1, and on cycle 7 day 1. Samples came from an open-label, multicenter, first-in-human phase I dose-escalation trial of ivuxolimab. Adults with locally advanced or metastatic melanoma, renal cell carcinoma, hepatocellular carcinoma or head and neck squamous cell carcinoma were enrolled in the trial. Before TCR sequencing, CD4+ T cells and CD8+ T cells were sorted from peripheral blood as separate populations. The germline V gene supplies CDR1 MNHEY and CDR2 SVGAGI. V has 6 bases trimmed and J has 9 bases trimmed; junction bases matching no gene number 8. The CDR3 runs 15 amino acids, cysteine and phenylalanine included. The read is trimmed to its CDR3 DNA, 45 bases read in frame from base 1.

This clone was counted a few times. Its recognized antigen is unknown. Per-base quality was not reported, and no clone a single base away is much larger than it. For sequencing of the TCRbeta CDR3 region, genomic DNA was extracted from the sorted cells. TCRbeta CDR3 regions were sequenced using the immunoSEQ Assay. TCRdb holds this immuneACCESS table with in-frame rearrangements only. Some clones are missing; in checked studies, unresolved V genes explain under half, and the rest has no known cause. This sample gives about 62,000 clones in total; roughly 87% of them show up just once. The top ten hold about 5% of the sample.

The rearrangement joined TRBV6-5 to TRBJ1-6; the central 10 bases match TRBD1. Sequencing was performed on CD4+ or CD8+ T cells sorted from blood, taken in a trial of the OX40 agonist ivuxolimab. The sequence came from an adult with an advanced solid tumor such as melanoma, head and neck, liver or kidney cancer. The base sequence is TGTGCCAGCAGCCGGGACAGGGGATTCAGTTCACCCCTCCACTTT. It is translated as CASSRDRGFSSPLHF.